Listed here are 14 T cell receptor beta chains from one sample, sequenced in a study of T cell responses to AZD1222 COVID-19 vaccine. Only in-frame clones appear in the TCRdb table, and some are missing; sequencing was by immunoSEQ multiplex PCR. The sample lists approximately 70,000 clones; 70% to 90% were seen once. Specimen: peripheral blood, collected on day 0 of AZD1222 vaccination. The receptor source for this set is an adult in good health.

CDR3 protein: CASSPGTRGIGELFF. In nucleotides, the CDR3 is TGTGCCAGCAGCCCCGGGACTAGAGGCATCGGGGAGCTGTTTTTT. V is TRBV5-4 and J is TRBJ2-2; TRBD2 agrees at 8 bases. Germline assignment: CDR1 SGHNT and CDR2 YYREEE (reference sequence). The CDR3 is 15 residues long. Trimming removed 4 bases from V and 7 bases from J; junction bases left unmatched: 9.

The chain is built from TRBV19 and TRBJ1-2; D is perhaps TRBD1 (5 bases). The CDR3 length is 13 residues. Per germline, CDR1 LNHDA and CDR2 SQIVND (reference sequence). The V end lost 7 bases, the J end lost 3 bases, and 12 bases lay between the germline ends. The CDR3 nucleotides are TGTGCCAGTACCTCGACAGACGACTATGGCTACACCTTC. It yields the protein CASTSTDDYGYTF.

The V call is TRBV28, the J call TRBJ1-1, with TRBD1 as a possible D gene (5 bases). Trimming left V 3 bases short and J 5 bases short, with 13 bases between. The V gene's germline CDR1 is MDHEN and CDR2 SYDVKM. The CDR3 totals 14 residues. The CDR3 DNA reads TGTGCCAGCAGTTTGACGGGGGGTCGGACTGAAGCTTTCTTT. It specifies CASSLTGGRTEAFF.

The rearrangement links TRBV19 to TRBJ2-3, with D perhaps matching TRBD1 or TRBD2 (7 bases each). Germline loops: CDR1 LNHDA, CDR2 SQIVND (reference sequence). The V and J ends lost 5 bases and 3 bases respectively, with 12 bases between them. This CDR3 has 14 residues. Here the CDR3 reads CASSPQGGTDTQYF. CDR3 DNA sequence: TGTGCCAGTAGTCCCCAGGGGGGGACAGATACGCAGTATTTT.

The gene calls are TRBV29-1 and TRBJ2-3; D gene unclear. The germline V gene encodes CDR1 SQVTM and CDR2 ANQGSEA. V was pared by 8 bases and J by 0 bases, with 12 bases between. The CDR3 is 13 residues long. Written as DNA, the CDR3 is TGCAGCCTACAGTTTTTTAGCACAGATACGCAGTATTTT. Amino acids: CSLQFFSTDTQYF.

CDR3 sequence: CASSRTDSSNQPQHF. CDR3 nucleotides: TGTGCCAGCAGCCGTACGGACAGCAGCAATCAGCCCCAGCATTTT. The chain recombines TRBV4-2 with TRBJ1-5; the D gene is possibly TRBD1 (6 bases). This CDR3 region has 15 residues. V dropped 4 bases and J dropped 1 base, with 11 bases sitting between them. Per germline, CDR1 LGHNA and CDR2 YNFKEQ.

The chain is built from TRBV24-1 and TRBJ2-2; 7 positions match TRBD1. The CDR3 has 20 amino acids. V lost 1 base to trimming and J lost 0 bases; unmatched junction nucleotides: 13. Germline-derived CDR1 and CDR2 are KGHDR and SFDVKD. The CDR3 spells CATSDFGGDRVYANTGELFF. The CDR3 nucleotides read TGTGCCACCAGTGATTTCGGCGGCGACAGGGTATACGCGAACACCGGGGAGCTGTTTTTT.

The chain is built from TRBV28 and TRBJ1-3; 10 bases align to TRBD1. CDR3 length equals 18 residues. The trim removed 2 bases at V and 5 bases at J, leaving 12 bases unmatched. CDR1 and CDR2 (germline): MDHEN, SYDVKM. Written as DNA, the CDR3 is TGTGCCAGCAGTTTACCTAACCTCGACAGGGGGCTAAGAAACACCATATATTTT. It encodes CASSLPNLDRGLRNTIYF.

This clone was observed once. The chain carries TRBV7-9 and TRBJ1-4; D not resolved. With 2 bases removed from V and 6 bases from J, the gap between germline ends came to 10 bases. The CDR3 loop spans 14 amino acids. Germline V gene sequence: CDR1 SEHNR, CDR2 FQNEAQ (reference sequence). The CDR3 spells CASSLLSVDEKLFF. The CDR3 DNA sequence: TGTGCCAGCAGCTTATTAAGTGTTGATGAAAAACTGTTTTTT. The full variable domain, with the rest looked up from reference TRBV7-9 and TRBJ1-4, is DTGVSQNPRHKITKRGQNVTFRCDPISEHNRLYWYRQTLGQGPEFLTYFQNEAQLEKSRLLSDRFSAERPKGSFSTLEIQRTEQGDSAMYLCASSLLSVDEKLFFGSGTQLSVL.

The chain is built from TRBV28 and TRBJ1-2; tentatively, D is TRBD1 (6 bases). The germline CDR1 and CDR2 sequences are MDHEN and SYDVKM. Trimming cost V 6 bases and J 4 bases, with 15 bases left between them. The CDR3 sequence is 14 residues long. The CDR3 nucleotides read TGTGCCAGCAGGCCACCAGGGGATTCCTATGGCTACACCTTC. Its protein product is CASRPPGDSYGYTF.

V is TRBV5-4 and J is TRBJ2-7; TRBD1 agrees at 11 bases. V shed 4 bases and J 6 bases; nucleotides not matched to a gene: 6. Germline CDR1 reads SGHNT; CDR2 reads YYREEE (reference sequence). This CDR3 comprises 14 residues. CDR3 loop: CASSPRDRGGEQYF. CDR3 nucleotide sequence: TGTGCCAGCAGCCCGCGGGACAGGGGGGGCGAGCAGTACTTC.

This clone was observed once. V gene TRBV19 combines with J gene TRBJ2-3, with D maybe TRBD2 (5 bases). Germline CDR1 reads LNHDA; CDR2 reads SQIVND (reference sequence). The CDR3 is 14 residues long. V was cut by 3 bases and J by 6 bases, with 13 bases left in between. In DNA form, the CDR3 reads TGTGCCAGTAGTATTTCTGACTATACTGATACGCAGTATTTT. Its translation is CASSISDYTDTQYF.

This clone was observed a single time. As DNA, the CDR3 is TGTGCCAGCAGCTTTCAGGTTGACTATGGCTACACCTTC. Its translation is CASSFQVDYGYTF. The rearrangement links TRBV7-2 to TRBJ1-2; the D is unclear. Trimming removed 3 bases at V and 3 bases at J, with 8 bases between. The CDR3 spans 13 residues. Per the germline V gene, CDR1 is SGHTA and CDR2 is FQGNSA.

The chain employs TRBV29-1 and TRBJ2-1; 7 bases are a match to TRBD1. The CDR3 loop spans 14 amino acids. After removal of 7 bases from V and 4 bases from J, the junction contained 10 bases not matched to a gene. Per the germline V gene, CDR1 is SQVTM and CDR2 is ANQGSEA. CDR3 residues: CSAEAGGAYNEQFF. The CDR3 DNA sequence: TGCAGCGCCGAGGCAGGGGGTGCTTACAATGAGCAGTTCTTC.